This TCR beta chain was documented in a study of blood T cell repertoires in COVID-19. The CDR3 is 14 residues long. V lost 4 bases and J lost 12; bases outside the gene matches: 13. In germline, CDR1 is SEHNR, CDR2 FQNEAQ (reference sequence). Profiling relied on immunoSEQ multiplex PCR, and the TCRdb table lists in-frame clones only, not all of them. The sample carries 350,000 or so clones, around 90% recorded once. The sequence derives from a woman in her thirties who had recovered from COVID-19. Sample: PBMCs or T cells enriched from blood (not recorded which). The chain is built from TRBV7-9 and TRBJ1-1, with 8 positions matching TRBD1. The CDR3 bases are TGTGCCAGCAGCTCCGAAGGGCCAGGGGGCTCGACTTTCTTT. It encodes CASSSEGPGGSTFF.